This T cell receptor beta chain was sequenced for a study of T cell responses to AZD1222 COVID-19 vaccine. Overall study results and limits: Seropositivity was recorded at baseline in only six AZD1222 recipients.

The method was immunoSEQ multiplex PCR; TCRdb's version includes in-frame clones alone and lacks a portion of them. The sample consists of 120,000 to 150,000 clones, roughly 88% of them appearing once. This clone appeared once. The antigen is not known. Second-dose schedules of about 4 or about 12 weeks were combined. The material was peripheral blood, obtained 28 days after the second AZD1222 dose. The clonotype was recovered from an adult who received the AZD1222 COVID-19 vaccine.

CDR3 coding DNA: TGTGCCAGCAGCTCCAGGCGTGGTTACAATGAGCAGTTCTTC. Protein sequence: CASSSRRGYNEQFF. V is TRBV7-8 and J is TRBJ2-1; the D is unclear. Germline V gene data show CDR1 as SGHVS and CDR2 as FQNEAQ. The CDR3 has 14 residues. Trimming cost V 4 bases and J 4 bases, with 11 bases left between them.